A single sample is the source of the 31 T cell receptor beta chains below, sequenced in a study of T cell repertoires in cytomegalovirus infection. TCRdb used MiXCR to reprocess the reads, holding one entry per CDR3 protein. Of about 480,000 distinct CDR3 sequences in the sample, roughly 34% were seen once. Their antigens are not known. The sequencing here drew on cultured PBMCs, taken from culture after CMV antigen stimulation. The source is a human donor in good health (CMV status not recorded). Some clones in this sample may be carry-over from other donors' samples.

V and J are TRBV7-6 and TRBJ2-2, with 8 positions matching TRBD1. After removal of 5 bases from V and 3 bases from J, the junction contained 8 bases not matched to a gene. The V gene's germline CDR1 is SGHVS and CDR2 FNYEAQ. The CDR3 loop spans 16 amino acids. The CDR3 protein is CASSLRTGLYTGELFF. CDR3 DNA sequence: TGTGCCAGCAGCCTCAGGACAGGGTTGTACACCGGGGAGCTGTTTTTT.

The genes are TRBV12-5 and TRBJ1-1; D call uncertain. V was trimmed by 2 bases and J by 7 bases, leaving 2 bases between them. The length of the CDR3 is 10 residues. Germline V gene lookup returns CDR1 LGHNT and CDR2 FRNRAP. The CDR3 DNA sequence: TGTGCTAGTGGTTTGATTGAAGCTTTCTTT. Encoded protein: CASGLIEAFF.

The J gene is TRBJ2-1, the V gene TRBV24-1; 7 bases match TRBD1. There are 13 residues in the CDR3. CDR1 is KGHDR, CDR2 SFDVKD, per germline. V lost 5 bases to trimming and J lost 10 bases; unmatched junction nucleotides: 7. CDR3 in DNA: TGTGCCACCAGTGGGGACAGCCTCTCGGAGCAGTTCTTC. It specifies CATSGDSLSEQFF.

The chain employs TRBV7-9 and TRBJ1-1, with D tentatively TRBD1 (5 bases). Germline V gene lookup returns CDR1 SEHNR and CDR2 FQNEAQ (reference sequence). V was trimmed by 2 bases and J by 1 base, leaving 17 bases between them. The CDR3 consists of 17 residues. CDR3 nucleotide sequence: TGTGCCAGCAGCTTAATTAGGGGTCAGAGTCAGAACACTGAAGCTTTCTTT. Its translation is CASSLIRGQSQNTEAFF. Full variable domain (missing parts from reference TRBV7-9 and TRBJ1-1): DTGVSQNPRHKITKRGQNVTFRCDPISEHNRLYWYRQTLGQGPEFLTYFQNEAQLEKSRLLSDRFSAERPKGSFSTLEIQRTEQGDSAMYLCASSLIRGQSQNTEAFFGQGTRLTVV.

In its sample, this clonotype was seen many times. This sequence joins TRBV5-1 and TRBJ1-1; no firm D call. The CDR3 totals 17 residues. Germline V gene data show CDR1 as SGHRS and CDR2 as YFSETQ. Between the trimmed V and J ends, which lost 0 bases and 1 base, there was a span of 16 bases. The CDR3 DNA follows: TGCGCCAGCAGCTTGGTATTAGGTCGATGGCAGAACACTGAAGCTTTCTTT. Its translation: CASSLVLGRWQNTEAFF.

CDR3 amino acids: CASSRLRNNEQFF. CDR3 nucleotides: TGTGCCAGCAGTCGACTTAGGAACAATGAGCAGTTCTTC. This sequence joins TRBV6-5 and TRBJ2-1; D not resolved. This CDR3 is 13 amino acids long. Per the germline V gene, CDR1 is MNHEY and CDR2 is SVGAGI. The V gene lost 5 bases and the J gene lost 5 bases, with 10 bases spanning the gap.

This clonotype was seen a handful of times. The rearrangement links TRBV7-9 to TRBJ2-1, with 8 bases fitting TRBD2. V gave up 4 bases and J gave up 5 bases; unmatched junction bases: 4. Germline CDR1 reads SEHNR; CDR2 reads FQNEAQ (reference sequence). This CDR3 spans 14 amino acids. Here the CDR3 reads CASSSGGRDNEQFF. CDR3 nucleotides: TGTGCCAGCAGCTCGGGAGGGCGTGACAATGAGCAGTTCTTC. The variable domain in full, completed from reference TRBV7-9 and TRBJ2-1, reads DTGVSQNPRHKITKRGQNVTFRCDPISEHNRLYWYRQTLGQGPEFLTYFQNEAQLEKSRLLSDRFSAERPKGSFSTLEIQRTEQGDSAMYLCASSSGGRDNEQFFGPGTRLTVL.

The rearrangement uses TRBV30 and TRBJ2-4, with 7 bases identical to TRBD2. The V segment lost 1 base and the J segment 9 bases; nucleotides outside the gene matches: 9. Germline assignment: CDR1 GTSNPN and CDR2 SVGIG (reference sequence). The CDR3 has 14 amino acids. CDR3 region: CAWSAGTTFSIQYF. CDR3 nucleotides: TGTGCCTGGAGTGCCGGGACTACCTTCAGCATTCAGTACTTC.

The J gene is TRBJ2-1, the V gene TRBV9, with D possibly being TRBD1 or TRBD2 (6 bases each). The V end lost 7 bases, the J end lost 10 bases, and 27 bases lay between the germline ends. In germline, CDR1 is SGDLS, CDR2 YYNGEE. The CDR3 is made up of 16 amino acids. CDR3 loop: CASGGRRGTNRGEQFF. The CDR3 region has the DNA TGTGCCAGCGGCGGCAGGAGGGGGACCAACCGGGGGGAGCAGTTCTTC.

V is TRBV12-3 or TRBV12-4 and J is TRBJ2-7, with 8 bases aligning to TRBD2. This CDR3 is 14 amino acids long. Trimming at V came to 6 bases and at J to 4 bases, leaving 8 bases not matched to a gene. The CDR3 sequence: CASRSGLAGYEQYF. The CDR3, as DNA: TGTGCCAGCAGGTCCGGACTAGCAGGGTACGAGCAGTACTTC.

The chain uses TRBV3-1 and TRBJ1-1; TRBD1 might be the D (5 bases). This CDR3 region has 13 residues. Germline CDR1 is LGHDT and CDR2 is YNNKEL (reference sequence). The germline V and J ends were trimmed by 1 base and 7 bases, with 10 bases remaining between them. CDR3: CASSQGGPGEAFF. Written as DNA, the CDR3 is TGTGCCAGCAGCCAAGGGGGCCCTGGTGAAGCTTTCTTT.

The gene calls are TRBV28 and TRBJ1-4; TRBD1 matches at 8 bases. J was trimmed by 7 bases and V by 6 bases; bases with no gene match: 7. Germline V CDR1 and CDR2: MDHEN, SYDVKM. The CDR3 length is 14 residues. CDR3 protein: CASRPGQATEKLFF. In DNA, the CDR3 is TGTGCCAGCAGGCCGGGACAGGCAACTGAAAAACTGTTTTTT.

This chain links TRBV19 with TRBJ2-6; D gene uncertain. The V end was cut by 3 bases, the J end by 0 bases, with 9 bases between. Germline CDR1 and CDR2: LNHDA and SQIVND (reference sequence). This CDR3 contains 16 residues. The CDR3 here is CASSIFGSSGANVLTF. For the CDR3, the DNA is TGTGCCAGTAGTATTTTTGGCTCCTCTGGGGCCAACGTCCTGACTTTC.

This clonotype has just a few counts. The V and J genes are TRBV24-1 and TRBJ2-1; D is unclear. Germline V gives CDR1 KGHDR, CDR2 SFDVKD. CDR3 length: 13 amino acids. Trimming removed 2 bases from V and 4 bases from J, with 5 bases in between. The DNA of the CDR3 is TGTGCCACCAGTGATTCTAAATACAATGAGCAGTTCTTC. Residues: CATSDSKYNEQFF.

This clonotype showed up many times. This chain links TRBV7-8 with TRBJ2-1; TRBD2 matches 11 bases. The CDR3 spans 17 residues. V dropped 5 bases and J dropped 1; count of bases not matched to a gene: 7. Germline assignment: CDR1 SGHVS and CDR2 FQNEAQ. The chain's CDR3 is CASSPNIAGGSYNEQFF. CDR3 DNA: TGTGCCAGCAGCCCAAATATAGCGGGAGGGTCCTACAATGAGCAGTTCTTC.

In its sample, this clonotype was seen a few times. The CDR3 nucleotides read TGTGCCAGCAGCCCCCACGGGGGGGGGACCCAGTACTTC. As protein: CASSPHGGGTQYF. The V and J genes are TRBV7-3 and TRBJ2-5, with TRBD2 matching over 8 bases. The V and J ends lost 5 bases and 7 bases, in that order; junction bases with no gene match: 6. This CDR3 comprises 13 residues. CDR1 and CDR2 (germline): SGHTA, FQGTGA.

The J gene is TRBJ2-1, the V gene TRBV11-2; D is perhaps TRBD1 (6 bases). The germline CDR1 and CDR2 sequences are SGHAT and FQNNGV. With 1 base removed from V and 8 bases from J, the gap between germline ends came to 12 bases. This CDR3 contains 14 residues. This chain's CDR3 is CASSLVEWGHEQFF. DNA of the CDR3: TGTGCCAGCAGCTTAGTTGAGTGGGGGCATGAGCAGTTCTTC. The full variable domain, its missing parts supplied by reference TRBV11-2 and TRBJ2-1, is EAGVAQSPRYKIIEKRQSVAFWCNPISGHATLYWYQQILGQGPKLLIQFQNNGVVDDSQLPKDRFSAERLKGVDSTLKIQPAKLEDSAVYLCASSLVEWGHEQFFGPGTRLTVL.

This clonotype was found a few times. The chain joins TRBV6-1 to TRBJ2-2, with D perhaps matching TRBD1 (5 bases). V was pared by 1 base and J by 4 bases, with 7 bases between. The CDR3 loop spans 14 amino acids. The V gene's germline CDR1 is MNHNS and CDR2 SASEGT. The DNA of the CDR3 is TGTGCCAGCAGTGAAGTGGGGCTCACCGGGGAGCTGTTTTTT. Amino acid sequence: CASSEVGLTGELFF.

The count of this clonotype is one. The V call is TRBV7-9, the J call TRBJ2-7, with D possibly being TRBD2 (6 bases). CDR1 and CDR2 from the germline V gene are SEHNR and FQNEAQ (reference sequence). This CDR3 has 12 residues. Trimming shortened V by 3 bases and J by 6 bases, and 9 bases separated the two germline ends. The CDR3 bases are TGTGCCAGCAGCTTCTCGGAGGGCGAGCAGTACTTC. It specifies CASSFSEGEQYF. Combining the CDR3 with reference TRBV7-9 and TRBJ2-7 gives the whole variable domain DTGVSQNPRHKITKRGQNVTFRCDPISEHNRLYWYRQTLGQGPEFLTYFQNEAQLEKSRLLSDRFSAERPKGSFSTLEIQRTEQGDSAMYLCASSFSEGEQYFGPGTRLTVT.

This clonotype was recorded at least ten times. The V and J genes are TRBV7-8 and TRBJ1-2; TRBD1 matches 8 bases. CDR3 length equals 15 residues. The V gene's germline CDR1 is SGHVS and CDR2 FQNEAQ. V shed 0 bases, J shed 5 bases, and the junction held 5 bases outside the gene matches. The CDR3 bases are TGTGCCAGCAGCTTAGCACAGGGGGGCGTTTATGGCTACACCTTC. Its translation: CASSLAQGGVYGYTF.

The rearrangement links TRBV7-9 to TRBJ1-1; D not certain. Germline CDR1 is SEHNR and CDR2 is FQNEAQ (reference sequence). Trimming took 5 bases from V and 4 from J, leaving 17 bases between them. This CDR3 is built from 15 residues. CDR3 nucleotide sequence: TGTGCCAGCAGCCGAATCCCCGAGCCGGGCACTGAAGCTTTCTTT. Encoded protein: CASSRIPEPGTEAFF.

In DNA form, the CDR3 reads TGCAGCGAAGCGACAGGGGGGGGGGAGACCCAGTACTTC. Translation: CSEATGGGETQYF. The chain links TRBV29-1 to TRBJ2-5; TRBD1 matches at 9 bases. V trimming: 7 bases; J trimming: 5 bases; junction bases outside the gene matches: 8. The CDR3 runs to 13 residues. Germline assignment: CDR1 SQVTM and CDR2 ANQGSEA. The whole variable domain, filled in from reference TRBV29-1 and TRBJ2-5, reads SAVISQKPSRDICQRGTSLTIQCQVDSQVTMMFWYRQQPGQSLTLIATANQGSEATYESGFVIDKFPISRPNLTFSTLTVSNMSPEDSSIYLCSEATGGGETQYFGPGTRLLVL.

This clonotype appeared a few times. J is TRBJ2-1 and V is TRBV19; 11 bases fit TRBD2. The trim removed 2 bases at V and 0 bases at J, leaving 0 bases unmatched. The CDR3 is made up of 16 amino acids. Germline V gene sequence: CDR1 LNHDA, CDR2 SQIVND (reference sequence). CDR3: CASSITSGSSYNEQFF. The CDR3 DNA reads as TGTGCCAGTAGTATAACTAGCGGGAGCTCCTACAATGAGCAGTTCTTC.

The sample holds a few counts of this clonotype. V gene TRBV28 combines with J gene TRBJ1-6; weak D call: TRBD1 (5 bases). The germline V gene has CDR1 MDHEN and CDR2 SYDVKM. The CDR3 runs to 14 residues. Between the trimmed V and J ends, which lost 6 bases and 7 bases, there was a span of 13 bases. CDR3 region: CASRTGTLNSPLHF. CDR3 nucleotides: TGTGCCAGCAGAACCGGGACTCTGAATTCACCCCTCCACTTT.

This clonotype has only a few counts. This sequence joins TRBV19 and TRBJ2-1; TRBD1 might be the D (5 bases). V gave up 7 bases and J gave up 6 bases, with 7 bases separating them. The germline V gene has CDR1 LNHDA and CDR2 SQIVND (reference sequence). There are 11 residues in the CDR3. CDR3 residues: CASKGVNEQFF. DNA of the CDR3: TGTGCCAGTAAAGGGGTCAATGAGCAGTTCTTC. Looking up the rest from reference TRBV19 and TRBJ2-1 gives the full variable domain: DGGITQSPKYLFRKEGQNVTLSCEQNLNHDAMYWYRQDPGQGLRLIYYSQIVNDFQKGDIAEGYSVSREKKESFPLTVTSAQKNPTAFYLCASKGVNEQFFGPGTRLTVL.

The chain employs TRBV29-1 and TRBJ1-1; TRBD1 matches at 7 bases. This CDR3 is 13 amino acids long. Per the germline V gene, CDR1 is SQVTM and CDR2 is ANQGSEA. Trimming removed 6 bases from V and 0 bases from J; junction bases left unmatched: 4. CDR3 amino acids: CSVTGTMNTEAFF. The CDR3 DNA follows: TGCAGCGTGACAGGGACCATGAACACTGAAGCTTTCTTT.

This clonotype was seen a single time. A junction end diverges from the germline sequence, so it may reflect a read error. The CDR3, as DNA: TGCAGTTCTAGAGTGGAGGGTAATGAGCAGTTCTTC. This codes for CSSRVEGNEQFF. V and J are TRBV20-1 and TRBJ2-1; a weak D match, TRBD2 (6 bases). CDR1 is DFQATT and CDR2 is SNEGSKA in the germline V gene (reference sequence). The CDR3 has 12 amino acids.

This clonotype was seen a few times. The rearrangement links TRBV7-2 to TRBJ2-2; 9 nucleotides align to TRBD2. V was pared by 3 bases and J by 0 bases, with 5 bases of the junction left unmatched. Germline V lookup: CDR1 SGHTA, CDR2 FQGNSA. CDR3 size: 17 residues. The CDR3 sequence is CASSLRGGRANTGELFF. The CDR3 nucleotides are TGTGCCAGCAGCTTGCGTGGCGGGAGGGCGAACACCGGGGAGCTGTTTTTT.

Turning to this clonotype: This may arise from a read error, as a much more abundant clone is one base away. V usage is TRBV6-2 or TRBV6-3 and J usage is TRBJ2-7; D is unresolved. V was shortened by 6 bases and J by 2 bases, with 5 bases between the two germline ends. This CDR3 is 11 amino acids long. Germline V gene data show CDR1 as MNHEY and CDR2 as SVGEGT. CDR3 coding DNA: TGTGCCAGCAGGCTTACCTACGAGCAGTACTTC. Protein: CASRLTYEQYF.

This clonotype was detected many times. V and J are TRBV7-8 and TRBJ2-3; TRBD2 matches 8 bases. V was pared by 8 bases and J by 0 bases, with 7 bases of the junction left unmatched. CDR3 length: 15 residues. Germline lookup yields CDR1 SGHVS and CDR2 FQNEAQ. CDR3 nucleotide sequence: TGTGCCAGCGGAGCTAGCGGGCCTAGCACAGATACGCAGTATTTT. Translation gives CASGASGPSTDTQYF. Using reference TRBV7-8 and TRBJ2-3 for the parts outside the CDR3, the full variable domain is GAGVSQSPRYKVAKRGQDVALRCDPISGHVSLFWYQQALGQGPEFLTYFQNEAQLDKSGLPSDRFFAERPEGSVSTLKIQRTQQEDSAVYLCASGASGPSTDTQYFGPGTRLTVL.

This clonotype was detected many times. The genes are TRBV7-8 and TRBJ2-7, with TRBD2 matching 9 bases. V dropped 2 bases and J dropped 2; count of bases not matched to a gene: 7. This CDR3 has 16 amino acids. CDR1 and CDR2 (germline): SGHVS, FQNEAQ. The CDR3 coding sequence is TGTGCCAGCAGCTTAATCTTGGCTAGCGGGACCTACGAGCAGTACTTC. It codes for CASSLILASGTYEQYF.